The present entry profiles one T cell receptor beta chain with its context. Its cognate antigen is unknown. UMI-labeled TRB cDNA libraries were prepared by 5' RACE. With the 5' RACE reads reprocessed, TCRdb shows one record per CDR3 protein and no DNA. The record lists about 86,000 distinct CDR3 sequences, of which the ten most abundant hold 0.75% to 0.95%. The CDR3 length is 11 residues. Germline V gene lookup returns CDR1 SEHNR and CDR2 FQNEAQ (reference sequence). These data are taken from a study of CXCR3-negative and CXCR3-positive naive CD8 T cells. Whole-study results and caveats: TRB CDR3s of CXCR3-positive naive cells were more hydrophobic than those of CXCR3-negative naive cells.

Sample: naive CXCR3+ CD8+ T cells from blood. Subset specified: CD45RO-CCR7+CD27+CD95- naive CD8+ T cells expressing CXCR3 (TNR3+). This clonotype was obtained from a human donor in good health. Some clones in this sample may be carry-over from other donors' samples. V is TRBV7-9 and J is TRBJ1-2; absent DNA, TCRdb's TRBD1 call cannot be checked. The chain's CDR3 is CASSTQGVSTF.